The 5 T cell receptor beta chains given below trace back to one sample, sequenced in a study of cytomegalovirus exposure and HLA in healthy donors. A multiplex PCR was run with 60 Vbeta primers and 13 Jbeta primers. Sequencing was performed with immunoSEQ multiplex PCR; in TCRdb, only in-frame clones are kept and a portion is missing. The sample records more than 95,000 clones, around 70% being singletons. Sequences were obtained from PBMCs. The source of these receptors is a man aged 35-49 years in good health and CMV-seropositive.

This rearrangement joins TRBV11-2 to TRBJ1-2, with D unresolved. Per the germline V gene, CDR1 is SGHAT and CDR2 is FQNNGV. Trimming pared 4 bases from V and 1 base from J, leaving 7 bases between. The CDR3 is made up of 13 amino acids. The CDR3 DNA follows: TGTGCCAGCAGCTCCGGTCTTAACTATGGCTACACCTTC. Protein sequence: CASSSGLNYGYTF.

There are a few counts of this clone. V usage is TRBV19 and J usage is TRBJ2-5, with TRBD1 identical over 10 bases. Germline V gives CDR1 LNHDA, CDR2 SQIVND (reference sequence). This CDR3 spans 15 amino acids. Unmatched junction bases numbered 8, after V lost 5 bases and J lost 5 bases. The CDR3 loop reads CASSPRDRGSETQYF. In nucleotides, the CDR3 is TGTGCCAGTAGTCCCCGGGACAGGGGTTCGGAGACCCAGTACTTC.

V usage is TRBV10-2 and J usage is TRBJ2-5, with 10 bases aligning to TRBD2. V shed 7 bases, J shed 5 bases, and the junction held 16 bases outside the gene matches. The CDR3 runs to 17 residues. Germline V gene data show CDR1 as WSHSY and CDR2 as SAAADI. For the CDR3, the DNA is TGCGCCAGCACGGGTAGCGGGAGGACGGTAGGGGAGGAGACCCAGTACTTC. Translated, it gives CASTGSGRTVGEETQYF.

CDR3 in DNA: TGTGCCAGCAGTTACTCGAACAGACCTAACTATGGCTACACCTTC. This gives the protein CASSYSNRPNYGYTF. The chain combines TRBV6-5 with TRBJ1-2, with no clear D. Germline assignment: CDR1 MNHEY and CDR2 SVGAGI. The CDR3 consists of 15 residues. V lost 0 bases and J 0 bases, leaving 8 bases between the germline ends.

CDR3 amino acids: CASRSTGSDTQYF. The CDR3 bases are TGTGCCAGCAGGTCGACAGGGTCGGATACGCAGTATTTT. This chain uses TRBV6-5 with TRBJ2-3; TRBD1 matches 7 bases. V lost 6 bases to trimming and J lost 6 bases; unmatched junction nucleotides: 6. Germline lookup yields CDR1 MNHEY and CDR2 SVGAGI. The CDR3 contains 13 residues.